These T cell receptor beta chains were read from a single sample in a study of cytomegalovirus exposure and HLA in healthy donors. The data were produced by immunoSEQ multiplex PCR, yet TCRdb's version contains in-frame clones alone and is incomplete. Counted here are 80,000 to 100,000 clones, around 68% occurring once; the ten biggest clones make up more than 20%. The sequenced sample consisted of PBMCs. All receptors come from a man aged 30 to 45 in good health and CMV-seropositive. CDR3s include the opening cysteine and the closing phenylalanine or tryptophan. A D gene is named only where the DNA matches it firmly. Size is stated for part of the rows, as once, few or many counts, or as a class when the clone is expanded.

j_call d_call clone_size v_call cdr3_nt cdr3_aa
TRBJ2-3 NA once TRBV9 TGTGCCAGCAGCGTAGAAGCGGTCACAGATACGCAGTATTTT CASSVEAVTDTQYF
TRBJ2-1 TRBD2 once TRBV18 TGTGCCAGCTCACCACCGGGGCTAGCGGGGTTGGAGCAGTTCTTC CASSPPGLAGLEQFF
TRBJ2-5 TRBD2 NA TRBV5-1 TGCGCCAGCAGCTTGGCCGATGCGGGAGGTGGGGAGACCCAGTACTTC CASSLADAGGGETQYF
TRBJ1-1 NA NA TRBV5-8 TGTGCCAGCAGCTTGGCTGGACTGGCGAACACTGAAGCTTTCTTT CASSLAGLANTEAFF
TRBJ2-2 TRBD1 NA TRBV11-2 TGTGCCAGCAGCTCCGGGACAGTGAACACCGGGGAGCTGTTTTTT CASSSGTVNTGELFF
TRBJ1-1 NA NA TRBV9 TGTGCCAGCAGCCTGACTGAGTGGACTGAAGCTTTCTTT CASSLTEWTEAFF
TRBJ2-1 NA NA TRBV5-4 TGTGCCAGCACCCTTGGCTTCAGGGATGGTGAGCAGTTCTTC CASTLGFRDGEQFF
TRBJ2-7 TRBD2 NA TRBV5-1 TGCGCCAGCAGCTTGTTGGGAGGGGCCTTTTCCTACGAGCAGTACTTC CASSLLGGAFSYEQYF
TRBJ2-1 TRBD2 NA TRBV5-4 TGTGCCAGCAGCTCTTGGACTAGCGGCTACAATGAGCAGTTCTTC CASSSWTSGYNEQFF
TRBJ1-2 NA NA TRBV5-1 TGCGCCAGCAGCTCCCCCCCAGGGGACTATGGCTACACCTTC CASSSPPGDYGYTF
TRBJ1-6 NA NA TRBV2 TGTGCCAGCAGTGAGCGGAGGGATTCACCCCTCCACTTT CASSERRDSPLHF
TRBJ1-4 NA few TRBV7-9 TGTGCCAGCAGCCTCCGAGCCTCGACTAATGAAAAACTGTTTTTT CASSLRASTNEKLFF
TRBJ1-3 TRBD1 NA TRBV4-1 TGCGCCAGCAGCCAAGAACAGGGGGCGCGGGGAAACACCATATATTTT CASSQEQGARGNTIYF
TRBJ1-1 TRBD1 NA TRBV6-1 TGTGCCAGCAGCCTTGGGACAGGGGGCACTGAAGCTTTCTTT CASSLGTGGTEAFF
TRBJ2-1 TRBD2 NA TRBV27 TGTGCCAGCATAGGACAGCGGGGGGACAATGAGCAGTTCTTC CASIGQRGDNEQFF
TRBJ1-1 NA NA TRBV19 TGTGCCAGTAGTATAGGGGCAGGGCTTCTGAACACTGAAGCTTTCTTT CASSIGAGLLNTEAFF
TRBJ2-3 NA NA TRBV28 TGTGCCAGCAAGGTCCTAGGACAGTCCACAGATACGCAGTATTTT CASKVLGQSTDTQYF
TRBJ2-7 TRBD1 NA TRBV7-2 TGTGCCAGCAGCCTAGATCGACAGGGAGTATACGAGCAGTACTTC CASSLDRQGVYEQYF
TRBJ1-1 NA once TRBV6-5 TGTGCCAGCAGTTACGCGGTGAACACTGAAGCTTTCTTT CASSYAVNTEAFF
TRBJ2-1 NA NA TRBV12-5 TGTGCTAGTGGTTTGGGGCTGAGGGAGCAGTTCTTC CASGLGLREQFF
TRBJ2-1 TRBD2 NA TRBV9 TGTGCCAGCAGCCTGGGGGGATCTAGCGGGAATGAGCAGTTCTTC CASSLGGSSGNEQFF
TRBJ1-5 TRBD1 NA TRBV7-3 TGTGCCAGCAGCTCCGGACAGGGGGCCCGATTAGCTTTGGGCAATCAGCCCCAGCATTTT CASSSGQGARLALGNQPQHF
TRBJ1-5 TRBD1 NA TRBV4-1 TGCGCCAGCAGCCAGACAGGGGGTAATCAGCCCCAGCATTTT CASSQTGGNQPQHF
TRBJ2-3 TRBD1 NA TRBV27 TGTGCCAGCTGGCCGGGACAGGGAGCAGATACGCAGTATTTT CASWPGQGADTQYF
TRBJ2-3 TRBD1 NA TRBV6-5 TGTGCCAGCACCAGCGACAGGGAGACAGATACGCAGTATTTT CASTSDRETDTQYF